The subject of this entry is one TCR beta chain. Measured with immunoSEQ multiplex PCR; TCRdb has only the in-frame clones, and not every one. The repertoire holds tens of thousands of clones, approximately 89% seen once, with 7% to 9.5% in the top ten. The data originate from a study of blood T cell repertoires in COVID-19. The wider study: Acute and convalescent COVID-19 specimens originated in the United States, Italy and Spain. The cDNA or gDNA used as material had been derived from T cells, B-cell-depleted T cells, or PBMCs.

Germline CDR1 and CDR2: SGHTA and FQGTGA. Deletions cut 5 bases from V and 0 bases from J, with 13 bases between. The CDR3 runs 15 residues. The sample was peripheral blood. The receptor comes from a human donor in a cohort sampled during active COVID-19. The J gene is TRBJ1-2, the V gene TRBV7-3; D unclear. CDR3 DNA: TGTGCCAGCAGCCCAGGCCTGCACCCTAACTATGGCTACACCTTC. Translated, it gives CASSPGLHPNYGYTF.